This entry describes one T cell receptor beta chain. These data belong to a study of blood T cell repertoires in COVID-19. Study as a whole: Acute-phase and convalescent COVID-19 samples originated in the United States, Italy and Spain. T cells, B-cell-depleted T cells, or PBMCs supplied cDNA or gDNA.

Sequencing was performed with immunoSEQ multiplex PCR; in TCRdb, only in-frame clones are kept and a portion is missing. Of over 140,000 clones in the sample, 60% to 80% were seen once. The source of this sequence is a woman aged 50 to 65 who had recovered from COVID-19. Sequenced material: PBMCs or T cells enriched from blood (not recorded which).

The chain's CDR3 is CSVEQGYTEAFF. Written as DNA, the CDR3 is TGCAGCGTTGAACAGGGGTACACTGAAGCTTTCTTT. The chain uses TRBV29-1 and TRBJ1-1; weak D call: TRBD1 (6 bases). Trimming cost V 2 bases and J 3 bases, with 7 bases left between them. CDR3 length equals 12 residues. Germline V lookup: CDR1 SQVTM, CDR2 ANQGSEA.